These 30 T cell receptor beta chains share one sample of origin, sequenced in a study of PD-1 blockade in classical Hodgkin lymphoma. Sequencing used immunoSEQ multiplex PCR; TCRdb keeps in-frame clones, though not all of them. The sample holds some 25,000 clones, more than 75% seen once. Every single patient, without exception, relapsed after autologous stem cell transplantation, and brentuximab vedotin exposure varied. This specimen was peripheral blood mononuclear cells (PBMCs), taken before the second cycle of nivolumab. These receptors originate from a human donor with classical Hodgkin lymphoma.

V gene TRBV12-1 combines with J gene TRBJ2-7; the table calls TRBD2, which could not be checked here. TRBV12-1 is listed as a pseudogene. The CDR3 has 10 residues. The CDR3 nucleotides read TGCCCTCCCGTCCGGTGCGAGCAGTACTTC. This codes for CPPVRCEQYF.

The chain couples TRBV11-3 to TRBJ2-3, with no clear D. Germline V gene data show CDR1 as SGHNT and CDR2 as YENEEA. This CDR3 region has 14 residues. V was clipped by 5 bases and J by 1 base, with 10 bases between them. The CDR3 sequence: CASSPRSGTDTQYF. The CDR3 DNA reads TGTGCCAGCAGCCCCCGGTCGGGCACAGATACGCAGTATTTT.

The chain carries TRBV5-4 and TRBJ1-3; D is unclear. Germline CDR1 SGHNT, CDR2 YYREEE (reference sequence). There are 13 residues in the CDR3. Trimming stripped 7 bases from V and 0 bases from J, with 8 bases between. CDR3 loop: CASAPGSGNTIYF. For the CDR3, the DNA is TGTGCCAGCGCTCCGGGCTCTGGAAACACCATATATTTT.

The rearrangement uses TRBV19 and TRBJ2-7; D perhaps matches TRBD1 (6 bases). This CDR3 is built from 14 residues. In germline, CDR1 is LNHDA, CDR2 SQIVND (reference sequence). Trimming left V 4 bases short and J 3 bases short, with 13 bases between. CDR3 bases: TGTGCCAGTAGTAGATCACAGGGAAACTACGAGCAGTACTTC. This gives the protein CASSRSQGNYEQYF.

The chain couples TRBV7-8 to TRBJ1-1; 7 bases align to TRBD1. Looked up from germline, CDR1 is SGHVS and CDR2 is FQNEAQ. The ends lost 6 bases at V and 5 bases at J; junction bases unmatched: 18. This CDR3 region has 17 residues. Here the CDR3 reads CASSSDYVTGEGTEAFF. In DNA form, the CDR3 reads TGTGCCAGCAGTTCAGACTACGTAACAGGGGAGGGAACTGAAGCTTTCTTT.

This chain joins TRBV28 and TRBJ2-7; TRBD2 matches at 10 bases. Germline trimming cut 6 bases from V and 3 bases from J; bases unmatched to any gene: 2. Germline CDR1 and CDR2: MDHEN and SYDVKM. The CDR3 covers 13 residues. The CDR3 DNA reads TGTGCCAGCAGGGGGACTAGCGTCTACGAGCAGTACTTC. It yields the protein CASRGTSVYEQYF.

The chain couples TRBV6-5 to TRBJ2-5; no definite D call. The V and J ends lost 2 bases and 2 bases respectively, with 6 bases between them. The CDR3 runs 13 residues. Looked up from germline, CDR1 is MNHEY and CDR2 is SVGAGI. The CDR3 DNA reads TGTGCCAGCAGTTACCCCGGACAAGAGACCCAGTACTTC. Amino acid sequence: CASSYPGQETQYF.

This clone was detected only once. The chain uses TRBV30 and TRBJ2-4; 7 bases map to TRBD2. The ends lost 5 bases at V and 8 bases at J; junction bases unmatched: 12. Germline V gives CDR1 GTSNPN, CDR2 SVGIG (reference sequence). The CDR3 is 14 amino acids. CDR3 sequence (DNA): TGTGCCTGGGGGCCGGGGGAGAGCGGGGACATTCAGTACTTC. This gives the protein CAWGPGESGDIQYF.

The rearrangement links TRBV28 to TRBJ2-6; D ambiguous. Germline CDR1 and CDR2: MDHEN and SYDVKM. The V end lost 4 bases, the J end lost 0 bases, and 4 bases lay between the germline ends. This CDR3 contains 14 residues. The CDR3 loop is CASSWYSGANVLTF. CDR3 in DNA: TGTGCCAGCAGTTGGTACTCTGGGGCCAACGTCCTGACTTTC.

In nucleotides, the CDR3 is TGTGCCATCAGTGAAAGAGGTCCGGGAGGAGGTGGAAACACCATATATTTT. It yields the protein CAISERGPGGGGNTIYF. The rearrangement links TRBV10-3 to TRBJ1-3; D gene ambiguous. Germline values: CDR1 ENHRY, CDR2 SYGVKD. The CDR3 runs to 17 residues. V was trimmed by 3 bases and J by 3 bases, leaving 18 bases between them.

V gene TRBV7-2 combines with J gene TRBJ2-2; D perhaps matches TRBD1 (6 bases). V was trimmed by 5 bases and J by 2 bases, leaving 15 bases between them. Germline V CDR1 and CDR2: SGHTA, FQGNSA. There are 16 residues in the CDR3. The CDR3 region has the DNA TGTGCCAGCAGCCGTAGGGGGTCGGAAAACACCGGGGAGCTGTTTTTT. This encodes CASSRRGSENTGELFF.

The chain couples TRBV6-1 to TRBJ2-5; D not certain. V gave up 6 bases and J gave up 2 bases, with 13 bases separating them. The germline V gene encodes CDR1 MNHNS and CDR2 SASEGT. CDR3 length: 14 residues. CDR3: CASRDQRNQETQYF. The CDR3 region has the DNA TGTGCCAGCAGGGATCAACGGAATCAAGAGACCCAGTACTTC.

The rearrangement links TRBV6-1 to TRBJ2-5; a possible D gene is TRBD2 (5 bases). The V and J ends lost 8 bases and 2 bases respectively, with 15 bases between them. The CDR3 runs to 14 residues. Germline assignment: CDR1 MNHNS and CDR2 SASEGT. The CDR3: CASHIAGVQETQYF. The CDR3 coding sequence is TGTGCCAGCCATATAGCCGGGGTACAAGAGACCCAGTACTTC.

This clone was seen more than once but under ten times. This chain connects TRBV2 to TRBJ2-7; maybe TRBD1 (6 bases). Germline lookup yields CDR1 SNHLY and CDR2 FYNNEI. The CDR3 consists of 14 residues. Trimming removed 9 bases from V and 0 bases from J, with 15 bases in between. The CDR3 coding sequence is TGTGCCAGTATGGACAGCCTCAGCTCCTACGAGCAGTACTTC. The encoded protein is CASMDSLSSYEQYF.

This chain joins TRBV7-8 and TRBJ2-7; no reliable D call. CDR1 and CDR2 (germline): SGHVS, FQNEAQ. The CDR3 consists of 13 residues. V was clipped by 5 bases and J by 3 bases, with 11 bases between them. The CDR3 nucleotides are TGTGCCAGCAGCGCGGATATCTACTACGAGCAGTACTTC. Encoded protein: CASSADIYYEQYF.

J is TRBJ2-3 and V is TRBV6-6; D possibly uses TRBD1 or TRBD2 (5 bases each). V lost 6 bases, J lost 6 bases, and 19 bases lay in between. Germline V gene data show CDR1 as MNHNY and CDR2 as SVGAGI (reference sequence). The CDR3 runs to 15 residues. This chain's CDR3 is CASRPSGRQHDTQYF. The CDR3, as DNA: TGTGCCAGCAGACCCTCGGGACGGCAGCACGATACGCAGTATTTT.

This chain uses TRBV5-4 with TRBJ2-4; maybe TRBD2 (5 bases). Germline assignment: CDR1 SGHNT and CDR2 YYREEE (reference sequence). Trimming stripped 7 bases from V and 6 bases from J, with 17 bases between. This CDR3 is built from 14 residues. CDR3 loop: CASLRELTSNIQYF. The CDR3 DNA sequence: TGTGCCAGCTTAAGGGAGCTTACATCAAACATTCAGTACTTC.

The rearrangement uses TRBV11-2 and TRBJ1-4; possible D gene TRBD1, 6 bases. V was clipped by 0 bases and J by 8 bases, with 13 bases between them. Germline V CDR1 and CDR2: SGHAT, FQNNGV. The length of the CDR3 is 15 residues. CDR3 amino acids: CASSLDRTVEEKLFF. The CDR3 DNA follows: TGTGCCAGCAGCTTAGATAGGACAGTTGAAGAAAAACTGTTTTTT.

The gene calls are TRBV28 and TRBJ2-7; 7 bases are shared with TRBD1. V shed 7 bases, J shed 2 bases, and the junction held 11 bases outside the gene matches. Germline V gives CDR1 MDHEN, CDR2 SYDVKM. There are 15 residues in the CDR3. In DNA form, the CDR3 reads TGTGCCAGCACCCTGGCCGGGACAGCCGCCTACGAGCAGTACTTC. Translation gives CASTLAGTAAYEQYF. Full variable domain (remainder filled in from reference TRBV28 and TRBJ2-7): DVKVTQSSRYLVKRTGEKVFLECVQDMDHENMFWYRQDPGLGLRLIYFSYDVKMKEKGDIPEGYSVSREKKERFSLILESASTNQTSMYLCASTLAGTAAYEQYFGPGTRLTVT.

This chain links TRBV4-3 with TRBJ1-1; D is uncertain. The CDR3 sequence is 13 residues long. The germline V gene has CDR1 LGHNA and CDR2 YSLEER. Trimming left V 4 bases short and J 5 bases short, with 11 bases between. The CDR3 is CASSPEIGTEAFF. The CDR3 coding sequence is TGCGCCAGCAGCCCCGAAATTGGGACTGAAGCTTTCTTT.

The CDR3 DNA is TGTGCCAGCAGCCCGGACACCTCTAACTATGGCTACACCTTC. Its protein is CASSPDTSNYGYTF. V gene TRBV9 combines with J gene TRBJ1-2; tentatively, D is TRBD1 (5 bases). Trimming took 4 bases from V and 0 from J, leaving 10 bases between them. The CDR3 consists of 14 residues. Per germline, CDR1 SGDLS and CDR2 YYNGEE.

The chain couples TRBV6-4 to TRBJ1-1, with D tentatively TRBD1 (6 bases). The germline V and J ends were trimmed by 6 bases and 4 bases, with 18 bases remaining between them. The CDR3 is made up of 15 amino acids. Germline lookup yields CDR1 MRHNA and CDR2 SNTAGT. CDR3 amino acids: CASSSGTHSATEAFF. CDR3 DNA sequence: TGTGCCAGCAGCTCCGGGACACACTCCGCCACTGAAGCTTTCTTT.

V is TRBV19 and J is TRBJ1-5, with D maybe TRBD1 (5 bases). The CDR3 is 13 residues long. Germline-derived CDR1 and CDR2 are LNHDA and SQIVND (reference sequence). V dropped 3 bases and J dropped 2 bases, with 5 bases sitting between them. CDR3 nucleotides: TGTGCCAGTAGTATCAGGGGCAATCAGCCCCAGCATTTT. Translating gives CASSIRGNQPQHF.

This clone turned up a few times. The chain is built from TRBV7-6 and TRBJ2-3; tentative D call: TRBD2 (5 bases). Germline CDR1 and CDR2: SGHVS and FNYEAQ. CDR3 length equals 15 residues. V was shortened by 4 bases and J by 0 bases, with 11 bases between the two germline ends. The CDR3 coding sequence is TGTGCCAGCAGCTCCTCCGACTATAGCACAGATACGCAGTATTTT. Residues: CASSSSDYSTDTQYF.

V is TRBV6-1 and J is TRBJ1-1, with TRBD1 matching over 7 bases. V lost 2 bases to trimming and J lost 1 base; unmatched junction nucleotides: 13. In germline, CDR1 is MNHNS, CDR2 SASEGT. There are 18 residues in the CDR3. The CDR3 loop reads CASSEFALTTGRNTEAFF. The CDR3 nucleotides read TGTGCCAGCAGTGAATTCGCTCTCACGACAGGGAGGAACACTGAAGCTTTCTTT.

The chain has TRBV19 and TRBJ1-4; the D is unclear. The germline gives CDR1 LNHDA, CDR2 SQIVND (reference sequence). CDR3 length equals 15 residues. Trimming pared 5 bases from V and 3 bases from J, leaving 13 bases between. CDR3 sequence reads: CASSWEGRPNEKLFF. The CDR3 DNA sequence: TGTGCCAGTAGTTGGGAGGGAAGGCCTAATGAAAAACTGTTTTTT.

There are a few counts of this clone. This rearrangement joins TRBV23-1 to TRBJ1-4, with D possibly being TRBD1 (6 bases). TRBV23-1 is an open reading frame whose function is uncertain. V dropped 2 bases and J dropped 11 bases, with 18 bases sitting between them. This CDR3 is 15 amino acids long. CDR3 DNA: TGCGCCAGCAGTCAACAACAGGGCAGAGTGGGGAAACTGTTTTTT. Protein: CASSQQQGRVGKLFF.

This chain connects TRBV5-1 to TRBJ2-1; tentatively, D is TRBD1 (6 bases). This CDR3 has 14 amino acids. CDR1 and CDR2 (germline): SGHRS, YFSETQ. The V end lost 4 bases, the J end lost 7 bases, and 15 bases lay between the germline ends. Here the CDR3 reads CASSQNIRGNEQFF. As DNA, the CDR3 is TGCGCCAGCAGCCAAAACATCAGGGGTAATGAGCAGTTCTTC.

This rearrangement joins TRBV5-1 to TRBJ2-1, with 12 bases matching TRBD2. There are 16 residues in the CDR3. V lost 0 bases to trimming and J lost 7 bases; unmatched junction nucleotides: 5. Germline V gene sequence: CDR1 SGHRS, CDR2 YFSETQ. This CDR3 reads CASSLALAGGRNEQFF. The CDR3 DNA reads as TGCGCCAGCAGCTTGGCACTAGCGGGGGGTCGGAATGAGCAGTTCTTC.

This clone was observed a single time. The genes are TRBV27 and TRBJ2-5; 9 positions match TRBD1. CDR3 length: 13 amino acids. V lost 7 bases to trimming and J lost 7 bases; unmatched junction nucleotides: 7. The V gene's germline CDR1 is MNHEY and CDR2 SMNVEV (reference sequence). CDR3 bases: TGTGCCAGCAAAAAACAGGGGGCGGGGACCCAGTACTTC. Translated, it gives CASKKQGAGTQYF.